This TCR beta chain was found in a study of T-cell reconstitution after alpha-beta-depleted transplantation in children. The library targeted TCRbeta and was prepared with unique molecular identifiers. TCRdb redid the calling of the PCR reads with MiXCR, one entry per CDR3 protein. The sample gives hundreds of thousands of distinct CDR3 sequences, about 14% of which show up once; approximately 4.3% is in the top ten. This clonotype appeared many times. The V segment lost 2 bases and the J segment 9 bases; nucleotides outside the gene matches: 5. The CDR3 sequence is 13 residues long. Looked up from germline, CDR1 is SGHKS and CDR2 is YYEKEE (reference sequence).

V gene TRBV5-5 combines with J gene TRBJ2-1, with TRBD2 identical over 7 bases. This clonotype originated in a human donor who donated a stem cell graft to a child with Fanconi anemia. The sequences come from PBMCs, collected from the stem cell graft. The CDR3, as DNA: TGTGCCAGCAGCTTCCGGGGGGACGGTGAGCAGTTCTTC. Protein product: CASSFRGDGEQFF.